This T cell receptor (beta chain) emerged from a study of cytomegalovirus exposure and HLA in healthy donors. General observations from the study: Accounts indicate the classifier identified cytomegalovirus status with strong specificity and sensitivity. What a later analysis showed was that several of the most significant clusters appeared linked to common viral pathogens. What was likely a sequencing artifact was a cluster of highly shared sequence variants.

Use of 60 Vbeta and 13 Jbeta primers characterized the PCR. The data were produced by immunoSEQ multiplex PCR, yet TCRdb's version contains in-frame clones alone and is incomplete. The data contain 120,000 or so clones, around 84% of them seen just once; the ten biggest clones take up roughly 6.3%. On this clone itself: Its antigen is still unknown.

Nominally healthy donors provided the samples, though records likely missed some immune exposures. In germline, CDR1 is MNHNS, CDR2 SASEGT. This CDR3 is built from 15 residues. The germline V and J ends were trimmed by 6 bases and 0 bases, with 14 bases remaining between them. What was sequenced was PBMCs. The gene calls are TRBV6-1 and TRBJ2-5; the D gene is possibly TRBD1 (6 bases). The TCR sequence derives from a woman between 40 and 50 years old in good health and CMV-seronegative. The CDR3 reads CASRTTGRYQETQYF. In nucleotides, the CDR3 is TGTGCCAGCAGGACGACAGGAAGGTACCAAGAGACCCAGTACTTC.